This TCR beta chain stems from a study of blood T cell repertoires in COVID-19. Study at large: Samples came from the United States, Italy and Spain, spanning acute and convalescent COVID-19. T cells, B-cell-depleted T cells, or PBMCs supplied cDNA or gDNA.

Sequencing used immunoSEQ multiplex PCR; TCRdb keeps in-frame clones, though not all of them. The sample records around 110,000 clones, roughly 84% being singletons. The CDR3 runs to 14 residues. This sequence originates from a woman between 70 and 85 years old with acute or convalescent COVID-19. Sequenced: peripheral blood. This chain joins TRBV21-1 and TRBJ2-7; TRBD1 was called by the table and not checked on the DNA. TRBV21-1 is a documented pseudogene. The CDR3 DNA reads as TGTACCAAATTGGGAGACAGGGATTCCTACGAGCAGTACTTC. Its translation: CTKLGDRDSYEQYF.